These 6 T cell receptor beta chains were sequenced from one sample in a study of human T cells and chemical hapten exposure. As to time point: pre-sensitization, week 0. Treatment here: therapeutic diphenylcyclopropenone sensitization with weekly scalp DPC. From the RACE reads, TCRdb called clonotypes with MiXCR, one entry per CDR3 protein. The table shows about 98,000 distinct CDR3 sequences, with 11% occurring only once. Sequenced here: whole blood, sampled in connection with sensitization to the hapten diphenylcyclopropenone (DPC). These receptors were collected from a woman aged 55-75 years with alopecia areata. Some clones in this sample may be carry-over from other donors' samples.

This clonotype was seen at least ten times. The chain couples TRBV3-1 to TRBJ1-4; TRBD1 might be the D (5 bases). Germline V gives CDR1 LGHDT, CDR2 YNNKEL (reference sequence). The CDR3 sequence is 15 residues long. The V end lost 7 bases, the J end lost 7 bases, and 19 bases lay between the germline ends. The CDR3 reads CASTILRGGAEKLFF. CDR3 sequence (DNA): TGTGCCAGCACCATCCTCCGGGGCGGCGCTGAAAAACTGTTTTTT. Looking up the rest from reference TRBV3-1 and TRBJ1-4 gives the full variable domain: DTAVSQTPKYLVTQMGNDKSIKCEQNLGHDTMYWYKQDSKKFLKIMFSYNNKELIINETVPNRFSPKSPDKAHLNLHINSLELGDSAVYFCASTILRGGAEKLFFGSGTQLSVL.

The rearrangement links TRBV18 to TRBJ2-2, with D perhaps TRBD1 (6 bases). The germline V gene has CDR1 KGHSH and CDR2 LQKENI. The V end was cut by 3 bases, the J end by 0 bases, with 11 bases between. This CDR3 has 16 amino acids. CDR3 in DNA: TGTGCCAGCTCACCCTTCGACAGGTCGAACACCGGGGAGCTGTTTTTT. The encoded protein is CASSPFDRSNTGELFF.

The chain is built from TRBV18 and TRBJ1-5, with 8 bases fitting TRBD1. Unmatched junction bases numbered 8, after V lost 3 bases and J lost 1 base. The CDR3 has 17 residues. Germline values: CDR1 KGHSH, CDR2 LQKENI. The CDR3 sequence is CASSPPGQAGSNQPQHF. The CDR3, as DNA: TGTGCCAGCTCACCTCCGGGACAGGCAGGCAGCAATCAGCCCCAGCATTTT.

This clonotype was counted a few times. The chain is built from TRBV20-1 and TRBJ2-3; D is ambiguous. In germline, CDR1 is DFQATT, CDR2 SNEGSKA (reference sequence). V dropped 5 bases and J dropped 0 bases, with 15 bases sitting between them. CDR3 length: 15 residues. CDR3 residues: CSAVPGGSSTDTQYF. The DNA of the CDR3 is TGCAGTGCTGTCCCTGGCGGCTCTAGCACAGATACGCAGTATTTT.

The chain employs TRBV5-1 and TRBJ2-7; possibly TRBD1 for D (6 bases). Germline assignment: CDR1 SGHRS and CDR2 YFSETQ. The CDR3 is 13 residues long. Trimming removed 3 bases at V and 5 bases at J, with 12 bases between. The CDR3 protein is CASSSLQGHEQYF. For the CDR3, the DNA is TGCGCCAGCAGCTCACTACAGGGCCACGAGCAGTACTTC.

This clonotype has only a few counts. The rearrangement uses TRBV28 and TRBJ2-5; D call uncertain. The CDR3 sequence is 13 residues long. Between the trimmed V and J ends, which lost 6 bases and 5 bases, there was a span of 13 bases. Germline-derived CDR1 and CDR2 are MDHEN and SYDVKM. The CDR3 DNA is TGTGCCAGCAGACGCTTACTGCTCGAGACCCAGTACTTC. Its protein is CASRRLLLETQYF. The full variable domain, its missing parts supplied by reference TRBV28 and TRBJ2-5, is DVKVTQSSRYLVKRTGEKVFLECVQDMDHENMFWYRQDPGLGLRLIYFSYDVKMKEKGDIPEGYSVSREKKERFSLILESASTNQTSMYLCASRRLLLETQYFGPGTRLLVL.